This record concerns one TCR beta chain sequence. Its antigen remains undetermined. No much larger clone is present one base from it, and per-base qualities are unavailable. Ficoll-Paque density gradient centrifugation was the method used to isolate PBMCs. The instrument given in TCRdb is Illumina NovaSeq 6000. TCRalpha and TCRbeta cDNA libraries were built by 5'RACE with constant-segment primers, adding sample barcodes and unique molecular identifiers. RNA was extracted from every sample with Trizol reagent. Library amplification was performed in two PCR steps, and a second sample barcode and Illumina TruSeq adapters were introduced in the second step. Sequencing of libraries was performed on an Illumina NovaSeq with 2 x 150 bp paired-end reads. The original pipeline was this. Reads were demultiplexed and collapsed into UMI-guided consensus sequences with migec v1.2.7. Using mixcr v2.1.11, the UMI consensuses were aligned to TRA and TRB V and J templates and assembled into clonotypes. Expanded or contracted clonotypes were those called significant by both edgeR and NoisET, with noise models trained on biological replicates. edgeR calls used a false discovery rate-adjusted p below 0.01 and a log2 fold-change threshold of 1. As an exploratory analysis of dynamics, max-normalized trajectories of the 1000 most abundant clonotypes were examined with PCA combined with hierarchical clustering. The CD4 or CD8 phenotype of responding clones was assigned using the separately sequenced CD4+ and CD8+ repertoires. Clones were called with MiXCR by TCRdb after fastp trimmed the public reads at Q25, and only in-frame beta chains were retained. One record per CDR3 amino acid sequence lists the most common genes and DNA. TCRdb's processing, not the authors' own work, is the source of the V and J calls. Recorded for this sample are over 350,000 distinct CDR3 sequences; about a sixth of them occurred a single time. 20% to 25% of the sample belongs to the ten largest clones.

These data originate in a study of T-cell memory formation after mild COVID-19 (dated by TCRdb to the early 2020s). About the study as a whole: TCR sequence clusters from the two donors were largely donor specific. Two young, previously healthy adult volunteers, one female and one male, were included in the cohort. T-cell clones expanding and contracting after mild COVID-19 in a couple of donors were tracked by longitudinal TCRalpha and TCRbeta repertoire sequencing. Points the paper makes about the study in general: Only a couple of mild cases were covered in the study, and larger cohorts including severe cases with pre-infection samples were considered necessary. The second-wave clones that peaked on day 37 were not confirmed to be SARS-CoV-2 specific. Contracting CD4+ clones appeared mostly in the CM and EM memory subsets, whereas CD8+ clones were enriched in EMRA. Clones that contracted from day 15 to 85 showed balanced CD4/CD8 phenotypes, whereas a second wave of clones that expanded from day 15 to 37 leaned towards CD4+. Some responding clones were found in pre-infection memory, which suggests that pre-existing cross-reactive memory T cells took part in the SARS-CoV-2 response.

The germline V gene sets CDR1 to KGHSH and CDR2 to LQKENI. V is pared back by 5 bases and J by 5 bases, with 13 bases lying between the germline termini. The CDR3 measures 14 amino acids from cysteine to phenylalanine. The read is trimmed to its CDR3 DNA, 42 bases read in frame from base 1. The chain links TRBV18 with TRBJ1-5; matching of 6 bases hints at TRBD1 as the D gene. Sequencing was carried out using PBMCs or a T cell subset sorted from them (not recorded which). The receptor was isolated from a man younger than 35 who had mild COVID-19 (a few samples of this study predate the infection). The sample titles of this study are shuffled in the database, so cell type and time point are left out; the donor was told from shared clones. The CDR3 in this case is CASSSTGSDQPQHF. The DNA sequence is as follows: TGTGCCAGCTCATCCACAGGGAGCGATCAGCCCCAGCATTTT.